This is a list of T cell receptor beta chains from one sample in a study of CD4+ T cells in melanoma. Data came from immunoSEQ multiplex PCR; TCRdb stores just in-frame clones and leaves some out. The table for this sample gives some 84 clones. Sequencing was carried out using cells sorted by PD-1 expression. The origin of the receptors is a human donor with melanoma. Both conserved end residues are part of each CDR3. A D gene is named only where the DNA matches it firmly. Clone size, where shown, is once, few, many, or a class for clones that have expanded.

V gene: TRBV7-8; D gene: .; J gene: TRBJ1-2; clone size: .; CDR3 DNA: TGTGCCAGCAGCTTTAGAGAGGGCCACTATGGCTACACCTTC; CDR3 protein: CASSFREGHYGYTF
V gene: TRBV30; D gene: TRBD1; J gene: TRBJ2-3; clone size: .; CDR3 DNA: TGTGCCTGGAGCGCAGACAGGGGGGGGGATACGCAGTATTTT; CDR3 protein: CAWSADRGGDTQYF
V gene: TRBV4-3; D gene: .; J gene: TRBJ2-6; clone size: .; CDR3 DNA: TGCGCCAGCAGCGTCACTACGACGTCACAAAGTCGGGCCAACGTCCTGACTTTC; CDR3 protein: CASSVTTTSQSRANVLTF
V gene: TRBV7-9; D gene: TRBD1; J gene: TRBJ1-3; clone size: hyperexpanded; CDR3 DNA: TGTGCCAGCAGCTCCAGGGGGCTGGGAGACACCATATATTTT; CDR3 protein: CASSSRGLGDTIYF
V gene: TRBV4-1; D gene: TRBD1; J gene: TRBJ2-3; clone size: .; CDR3 DNA: TGCGCCAGCAGCCAAATATGGGACAGGGCAGATACGCAGTATTTT; CDR3 protein: CASSQIWDRADTQYF
V gene: TRBV19; D gene: .; J gene: TRBJ1-6; clone size: .; CDR3 DNA: TGTGCCAGTAGTATCCATAATTCACCCCTCCACTTT; CDR3 protein: CASSIHNSPLHF
V gene: TRBV2; D gene: .; J gene: TRBJ1-2; clone size: .; CDR3 DNA: TGTGCCAGCAGTGTACAGGCTCAATATGGCTACACCTTC; CDR3 protein: CASSVQAQYGYTF
V gene: TRBV7-2; D gene: TRBD2; J gene: TRBJ2-3; clone size: .; CDR3 DNA: TGTGCCAGCAGCCTCATAGCGGGGGGGGTGGGTGATACGCAGTATTTT; CDR3 protein: CASSLIAGGVGDTQYF